This T cell receptor (beta chain) comes out of a study of vaccination effects on CD4 cells after COVID-19. About the study: Post-vaccine sampling occurred a median 72 days after the second dose. Study findings and constraints: The study, lacking early post-infection timepoints, had few convalescent patients. Of the vaccine-induced clones from healthy vaccinees, merely 1 of 255 recognized common cold coronaviruses as well.

The authors isolated CD4+ T cells after roughly 10 days of culture. Each participant was administered two doses of either the BNT162b2 or the mRNA-1273 vaccine. Vaccine recipients, nucleocapsid antibody negative, had no prior SARS-CoV-2 infection. Per germline, CDR1 LGHNA and CDR2 YNFKEQ. Between the trimmed V and J ends, which lost 0 bases and 4 bases, there was a span of 24 bases. This CDR3 is built from 19 residues. Details on this clone: Its cognate antigen is unknown.

Some clones are missing from TCRdb's copy, which holds only in-frame ones; the method was immunoSEQ multiplex PCR. In the table there are 50,000 to 80,000 clones, 70% to 80% of which are singletons. This material consisted of CD4+ T cells from PBMCs cultured without peptide, taken after COVID-19 vaccination. This chain links TRBV4-2 with TRBJ1-1; D might be TRBD1 (5 bases). The receptor was isolated from a human donor who received a COVID-19 vaccine. CDR3 sequence: CASSQDGFGRAKSRTEAFF. The CDR3 bases are TGTGCCAGCAGCCAAGATGGGTTCGGCAGGGCAAAGTCTCGCACTGAAGCTTTCTTT.